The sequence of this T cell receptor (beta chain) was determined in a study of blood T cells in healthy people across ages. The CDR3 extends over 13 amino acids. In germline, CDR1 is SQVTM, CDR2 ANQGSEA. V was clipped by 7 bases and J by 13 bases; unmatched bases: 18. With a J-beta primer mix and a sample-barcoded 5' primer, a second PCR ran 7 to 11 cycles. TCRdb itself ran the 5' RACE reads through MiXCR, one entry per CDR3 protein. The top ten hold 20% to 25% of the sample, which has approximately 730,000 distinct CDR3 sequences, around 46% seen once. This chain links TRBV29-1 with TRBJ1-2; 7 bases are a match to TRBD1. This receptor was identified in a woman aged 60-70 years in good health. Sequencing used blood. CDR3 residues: CSAPTGELKAGTF. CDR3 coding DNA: TGCAGCGCCCCTACAGGGGAACTAAAGGCCGGCACCTTC. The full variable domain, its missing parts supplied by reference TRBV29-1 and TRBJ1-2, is SAVISQKPSRDICQRGTSLTIQCQVDSQVTMMFWYRQQPGQSLTLIATANQGSEATYESGFVIDKFPISRPNLTFSTLTVSNMSPEDSSIYLCSAPTGELKAGTFGSGTRLTVV.